This entry features one T cell receptor beta chain sequence. Its target is not known. The sample is drawn from a study of T-cell memory formation after mild COVID-19. The wider study: The TCR clusters were mostly specific to one donor.

The ends lost 5 bases at V and 1 base at J; junction bases unmatched: 4. The CDR3 runs to 14 residues. From 5'RACE with constant-segment primers came TCR alpha and TCR beta cDNA libraries that carried sample barcodes and UMIs. TCRdb independently ran MiXCR on the 5' RACE reads; one entry per CDR3 protein. The table includes 350,000 to 550,000 distinct CDR3 sequences, roughly 17% detected once. The study, taken as a whole, reports: Most CD4+ clones that shrank were in CM and EM, while CD8+ ones turned up in EMRA.

Sequenced material: PBMCs or a T cell subset sorted from them (not recorded which). The chain carries TRBV12-3 or TRBV12-4 and TRBJ2-5; 7 nucleotides agree with TRBD1. This receptor was taken from a man aged 18 to 35 who had mild COVID-19 (a few samples of this study predate the infection). Cell type and time point are not known. The CDR3 nucleotides are TGTGCCAGCAGTAGAAACAGGGGCCAAGAGACCCAGTACTTC. Its protein product is CASSRNRGQETQYF.